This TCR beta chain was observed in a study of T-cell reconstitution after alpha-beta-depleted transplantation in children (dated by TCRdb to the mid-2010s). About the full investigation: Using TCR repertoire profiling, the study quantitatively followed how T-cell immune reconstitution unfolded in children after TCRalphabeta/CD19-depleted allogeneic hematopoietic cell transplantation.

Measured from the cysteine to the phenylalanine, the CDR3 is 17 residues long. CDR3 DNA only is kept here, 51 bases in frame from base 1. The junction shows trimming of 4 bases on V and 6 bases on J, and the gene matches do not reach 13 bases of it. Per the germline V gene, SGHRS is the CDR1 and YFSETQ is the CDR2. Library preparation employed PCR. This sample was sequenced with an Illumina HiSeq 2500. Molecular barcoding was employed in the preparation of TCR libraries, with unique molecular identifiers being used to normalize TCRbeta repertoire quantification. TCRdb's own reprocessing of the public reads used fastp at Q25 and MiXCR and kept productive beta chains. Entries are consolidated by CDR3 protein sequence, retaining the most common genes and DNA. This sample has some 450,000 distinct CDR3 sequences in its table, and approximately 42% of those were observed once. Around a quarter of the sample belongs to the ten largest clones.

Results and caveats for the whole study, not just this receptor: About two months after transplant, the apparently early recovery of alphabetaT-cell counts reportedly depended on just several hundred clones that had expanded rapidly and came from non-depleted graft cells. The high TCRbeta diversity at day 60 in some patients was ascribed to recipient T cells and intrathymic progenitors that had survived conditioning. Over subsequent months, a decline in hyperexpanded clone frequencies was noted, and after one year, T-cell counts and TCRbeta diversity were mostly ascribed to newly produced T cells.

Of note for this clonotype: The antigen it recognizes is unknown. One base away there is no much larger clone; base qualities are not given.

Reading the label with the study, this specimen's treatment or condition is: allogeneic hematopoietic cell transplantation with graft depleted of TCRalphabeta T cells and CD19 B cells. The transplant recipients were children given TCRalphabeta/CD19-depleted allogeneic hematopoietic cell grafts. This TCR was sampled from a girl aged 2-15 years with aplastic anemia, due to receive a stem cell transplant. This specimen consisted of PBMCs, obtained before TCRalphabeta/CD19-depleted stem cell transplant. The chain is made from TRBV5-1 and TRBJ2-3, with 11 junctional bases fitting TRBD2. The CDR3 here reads CASSPRVAGGPYDTQYF. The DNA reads TGCGCCAGCAGCCCCCGGGTAGCGGGAGGGCCTTATGATACGCAGTATTTT. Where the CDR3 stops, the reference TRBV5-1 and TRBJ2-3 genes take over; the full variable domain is KAGVTQTPRYLIKTRGQQVTLSCSPISGHRSVSWYQQTPGQGLQFLFEYFSETQRNKGNFPGRFSGRQFSNSRSEMNVSTLELGDSALYLCASSPRVAGGPYDTQYFGPGTRLTVL.